Listed here is a single T cell receptor (beta chain). The sample belongs to a study of sequential checkpoint blockade in melanoma. Overall study context: Patients were randomized 1:1 to nivolumab-then-ipilimumab or ipilimumab-then-nivolumab first-line. 75 to 95 pretreatment tumor DNA samples were TCRβ immunosequenced. After nivolumab or ipilimumab alone, over 20 patients had week-13 rebiopsies.

The protocol was immunoSEQ multiplex PCR, while the TCRdb copy is restricted to in-frame clones and leaves out a portion. This table has more than 4,500 clones, 25% to 30% appearing once. Treatment described: randomized to nivolumab then ipilimumab (arm A) or the reverse (arm B). DNA-damaging chemotherapy had not been given to any patient beforehand. With 10 bases clipped from V and 1 base from J, the junction kept 6 bases outside the gene matches. The germline V gene encodes CDR1 LNHDA and CDR2 SQIVND (reference sequence). CDR3 length: 14 residues. This sample comprised tumor tissue (inferred from file names), obtained from a patient given nivolumab and ipilimumab in sequence. The chain joins TRBV19 to TRBJ2-7; 11 nucleotides match TRBD1. The sequence came from a human donor with melanoma. For the CDR3, the DNA is TGTGCCACCAAGGGGACAGGGGGATCCTACGAGCAGTACTTC. Protein: CATKGTGGSYEQYF.